This T cell receptor beta chain was recorded in a study of tumor-infiltrating lymphocytes in localized non-small cell lung cancer. Across the study: Several tumor histologies, both smoking statuses, and some post-neoadjuvant chemotherapy samples were included.

Clones were read by immunoSEQ multiplex PCR, and TCRdb kept only the in-frame ones, dropping some. The data contain 10,000 to 15,000 clones, 67% of them singletons. CDR3 length: 16 amino acids. The V end was cut by 5 bases, the J end by 0 bases, with 16 bases between. Germline loops: CDR1 ENHRY, CDR2 SYGVKD. V gene TRBV10-3 combines with J gene TRBJ1-1; D is possibly TRBD1 (5 bases). The TCR was taken from a human donor with non-small cell lung cancer. The material sequenced was uninvolved lung tissue not adjacent to the tumor. Written as DNA, the CDR3 is TGTGCCATCAGTCTAACCCCGGGGGGGATGAACACTGAAGCTTTCTTT. Its protein product is CAISLTPGGMNTEAFF.